These 17 T cell receptor beta chains originate from one sample sequenced in a study of blood T cell repertoires in COVID-19. TCRdb keeps only in-frame clones here, not all; method: immunoSEQ multiplex PCR. The sample lists 80,000 or so clones; roughly nine tenths were seen once. Source material: peripheral blood. Receptors originate from a man aged 45-60 years with acute or convalescent COVID-19.

V is TRBV18 and J is TRBJ2-7; 8 bases are shared with TRBD2. There are 14 residues in the CDR3. J was trimmed by 3 bases and V by 5 bases; bases with no gene match: 6. CDR1 KGHSH and CDR2 LQKENI come from the germline V gene. The CDR3 nucleotides read TGTGCCAGCTCAACTTCCGGGACTAGCTACGAGCAGTACTTC. Its protein is CASSTSGTSYEQYF.

The chain links TRBV4-1 to TRBJ2-1, with D tentatively TRBD1 (5 bases). Looked up from germline, CDR1 is MGHRA and CDR2 is YSYEKL. The V end was cut by 0 bases, the J end by 3 bases, with 15 bases between. There are 17 residues in the CDR3. CDR3 nucleotide sequence: TGCGCCAGCAGCCAAGATTTATTCATGGGGCTCTACAATGAGCAGTTCTTC. Translating gives CASSQDLFMGLYNEQFF.

This clone appeared a single time. The chain recombines TRBV7-9 with TRBJ2-7; 9 bases align to TRBD1. J lost 3 bases, V lost 5 bases, and 2 bases had no gene match. The CDR3 has 13 amino acids. CDR1 is SEHNR and CDR2 is FQNEAQ in the germline V gene (reference sequence). In DNA, the CDR3 is TGTGCCAGCAGCGGACAGGGGTACTACGAGCAGTACGTC. Its protein product is CASSGQGYYEQYV.

The V call is TRBV5-6, the J call TRBJ2-2; possibly TRBD2 for D (7 bases). CDR3 length equals 16 residues. V was cut by 6 bases and J by 7 bases, with 22 bases left in between. Germline V CDR1 and CDR2: SGHDT, YYEEEE. The CDR3 DNA reads as TGTGCCAGCATGTTGTTAGGTCGGGGGGCAGACGGGGAGCTGTTTTTT. Protein: CASMLLGRGADGELFF.

This clone appeared a single time. The V gene is TRBV4-1, the J gene TRBJ2-3; maybe TRBD1 (5 bases). The CDR3 contains 15 residues. In germline, CDR1 is MGHRA, CDR2 YSYEKL. V was clipped by 0 bases and J by 3 bases, with 10 bases between them. The CDR3, as DNA: TGCGCCAGCAGCCAAGAAGGGCAGGGTACAGATACGCAGTATTTT. Its translation: CASSQEGQGTDTQYF.

V usage is TRBV27 and J usage is TRBJ2-1; D is uncertain. CDR1 MNHEY and CDR2 SMNVEV come from the germline V gene (reference sequence). V was clipped by 4 bases and J by 7 bases, with 14 bases between them. This CDR3 comprises 14 residues. CDR3 nucleotide sequence: TGTGCCAGCAGTTCGGTCACCAAACGGAATGAGCAGTTCTTC. Translation: CASSSVTKRNEQFF.

This clone was seen only a few times. V is TRBV2 and J is TRBJ2-7; 10 positions match TRBD1. J lost 4 bases, V lost 6 bases, and 12 bases had no gene match. The CDR3 contains 16 residues. In germline, CDR1 is SNHLY, CDR2 FYNNEI. The chain's CDR3 is CASRLGTGEIPYEQYF. The CDR3 DNA is TGTGCCAGCAGACTAGGGACAGGGGAAATTCCTTACGAGCAGTACTTC.

This rearrangement joins TRBV19 to TRBJ1-1, with unresolved D. Germline CDR1 LNHDA, CDR2 SQIVND (reference sequence). The length of the CDR3 is 12 residues. V gave up 7 bases and J gave up 1 base, with 7 bases separating them. CDR3 nucleotides: TGTGCCAGTACCTTATCGAACACTGAAGCTTTCTTT. Amino acids: CASTLSNTEAFF.

The chain has TRBV28 and TRBJ2-1; the D gene is possibly TRBD1 (6 bases). CDR1 MDHEN and CDR2 SYDVKM come from the germline V gene. Trimming took off 2 bases at V and 1 base at J, with 12 bases between the two ends. The CDR3 covers 16 residues. The CDR3 nucleotides are TGTGCCAGCAGTTTAGTAGGACAGAGTTCCTACAATGAGCAGTTCTTC. This gives the protein CASSLVGQSSYNEQFF.

This clone was observed once. The chain joins TRBV24-1 to TRBJ1-4; D remains unclear. This CDR3 has 12 residues. The germline gives CDR1 KGHDR, CDR2 SFDVKD. Trimming shortened V by 5 bases and J by 6 bases, and 6 bases separated the two germline ends. The CDR3 DNA sequence: TGTGCCACCAGTGGGGAGGATGAAAAACTGTTTTTT. Translated: CATSGEDEKLFF.

The gene calls are TRBV7-2 and TRBJ2-5; 8 bases are a match to TRBD2. The CDR3 covers 15 residues. V shed 2 bases and J 2 bases; nucleotides not matched to a gene: 4. Germline CDR1 and CDR2: SGHTA and FQGNSA. The CDR3, as DNA: TGTGCCAGCAGCTTAAGGGCTAGCGGGCAAGAGACCCAGTACTTC. Encoded protein: CASSLRASGQETQYF.

V usage is TRBV6-2 or TRBV6-3 and J usage is TRBJ2-1; 7 bases agree with TRBD1. The CDR3 length is 15 residues. V lost 5 bases and J lost 8; bases outside the gene matches: 12. Germline assignment: CDR1 MNHEY and CDR2 SVGEGT. The CDR3 reads CASSARTGFGDEQFF. The CDR3 nucleotides read TGTGCCAGCAGTGCCCGGACAGGTTTTGGGGATGAGCAGTTCTTC.

The chain recombines TRBV7-3 with TRBJ2-7; 7 bases map to TRBD1. With 5 bases clipped from V and 4 bases from J, the junction kept 5 bases outside the gene matches. The CDR3 sequence is 13 residues long. Germline CDR1 and CDR2: SGHTA and FQGTGA. The CDR3 nucleotides read TGTGCCAGCAGCCAAGACAGGGATTACGAGCAGTACTTC. It codes for CASSQDRDYEQYF. Variable domain in full (rest from reference TRBV7-3 and TRBJ2-7): GAGVSQTPSNKVTEKGKYVELRCDPISGHTALYWYRQSLGQGPEFLIYFQGTGAADDSGLPNDRFFAVRPEGSVSTLKIQRTERGDSAVYLCASSQDRDYEQYFGPGTRLTVT.

V usage is TRBV6-5 and J usage is TRBJ1-3; D call uncertain. CDR1 is MNHEY, CDR2 SVGAGI, per germline. Trimming pared 4 bases from V and 6 bases from J, leaving 16 bases between. The CDR3 is 15 residues long. The CDR3 DNA reads as TGTGCCAGCAGTTCTCTGGAAAACGGGGAAAACACCATATATTTT. It translates to CASSSLENGENTIYF.

This chain links TRBV28 with TRBJ2-3, with TRBD2 matching over 13 bases. CDR1 is MDHEN and CDR2 is SYDVKM in the germline V gene. V lost 4 bases and J lost 4; bases outside the gene matches: 8. The CDR3 is 17 residues long. The CDR3 region has the DNA TGTGCCAGCAGTTCCGGACTAGCGGGAGACGGACCAGATACGCAGTATTTT. As protein: CASSSGLAGDGPDTQYF.

This chain uses TRBV5-1 with TRBJ1-1; D is possibly TRBD1 (5 bases). Germline CDR1 and CDR2: SGHRS and YFSETQ. The CDR3 spans 15 residues. The germline V and J ends were trimmed by 0 bases and 1 base, with 10 bases remaining between them. DNA of the CDR3: TGCGCCAGCAGCTTGGGGGGCTTTCAGAACACTGAAGCTTTCTTT. This sequence encodes CASSLGGFQNTEAFF.

This chain connects TRBV6-5 to TRBJ1-4; D is unclear. Germline V gene lookup returns CDR1 MNHEY and CDR2 SVGAGI. CDR3 size: 13 residues. Trimming shortened V by 8 bases and J by 0 bases, and 7 bases separated the two germline ends. The CDR3 sequence: CASHHATNEKLFF. CDR3 sequence (DNA): TGTGCCAGCCATCATGCAACTAATGAAAAACTGTTTTTT.